This is a list of T cell receptor beta chains from one sample in a study of identifying expanded T cells in peripheral blood. TCRdb keeps only in-frame clones here, not all; method: immunoSEQ multiplex PCR. The sample has 70,000 to 95,000 clones, 85% to 90% seen once; the top ten hold roughly 7.3%. Specimen: blood. The receptors were gathered from a person between 18 and 69 years old in good health. Each CDR3 is given with its conserved first and last residue. A D gene is named only where the DNA matches it firmly. Expanded clones get a size class; other rows say once, few or many, or leave the size out.

j_call	d_call	v_call	clone_size	cdr3_aa	cdr3_nt
TRBJ2-1	.	TRBV6-5	.	CASSQGHLGGGEQFF	TGTGCCAGCAGTCAAGGGCATTTGGGGGGCGGTGAGCAGTTCTTC
TRBJ2-7	.	TRBV7-6	.	CASSLAIRYEQYF	TGTGCCAGCAGCTTAGCAATCAGATACGAGCAGTACTTC
TRBJ1-2	.	TRBV6-6	.	CASSYSGLHYGYTF	TGTGCCAGCAGTTACTCTGGGTTGCACTATGGCTACACCTTC
TRBJ2-5	.	TRBV5-1	.	CASSLGNRETQYF	TGCGCCAGCAGCTTGGGAAACCGAGAGACCCAGTACTTC
TRBJ2-2	TRBD2	TRBV5-4	.	CASSLMSGGLPGELFF	TGTGCCAGCAGCTTGATGTCGGGGGGGCTTCCCGGGGAGCTGTTTTTT
TRBJ1-4	.	TRBV9	.	CASSVHDRPDEKLFF	TGTGCCAGCAGCGTCCACGACAGGCCGGATGAAAAACTGTTTTTT
TRBJ2-5	TRBD2	TRBV14	.	CASSPWPGLAGLPGETQYF	TGTGCCAGCAGCCCATGGCCGGGACTAGCGGGACTTCCGGGAGAGACCCAGTACTTC
TRBJ2-7	.	TRBV27	.	CASSLVRGSSYEQYF	TGTGCCAGCAGTTTGGTTCGGGGGAGCAGCTACGAGCAGTACTTC
TRBJ1-2	.	TRBV14	.	CASSQEDQVWDYGYTF	TGTGCCAGCAGCCAAGAGGACCAGGTTTGGGACTATGGCTACACCTTC
TRBJ2-6	.	TRBV2	.	CATMGSLSGANVLTF	TGTGCCACCATGGGGTCCCTCTCTGGGGCCAACGTCCTGACTTTC
TRBJ2-3	.	TRBV7-6	.	CASSPGTNTDTQYF	TGTGCCAGCAGCCCAGGGACCAACACAGATACGCAGTATTTT
TRBJ1-2	TRBD1	TRBV25-1	once	CASSTSGQGGYTF	TGTGCCAGCAGCACCTCTGGACAGGGAGGCTACACCTTC
TRBJ1-2	.	TRBV6-1	.	CASSPEGRYYGYTF	TGTGCCAGCAGTCCCGAAGGTCGGTACTATGGCTACACCTTC
TRBJ1-5	.	TRBV5-5	.	CASSLWDSQPQHF	TGTGCCAGCAGCTTGTGGGACTCTCAGCCCCAGCATTTT
TRBJ2-3	TRBD2	TRBV11-3	.	CASSLDRLAEFTDTQYF	TGTGCCAGCAGCTTAGATCGGCTAGCGGAATTCACAGATACGCAGTATTTT
TRBJ2-1	TRBD1	TRBV11-3	.	CASSLGGVGTANNEQFF	TGTGCCAGCAGCTTAGGTGGGGTCGGGACAGCCAACAATGAGCAGTTCTTC
TRBJ2-3	.	TRBV21-1	.	CASSKGRGDRDTQYF	TGTGCCAGCAGCAAAGGGCGGGGAGATCGGGATACGCAGTATTTT
TRBJ1-6	.	TRBV5-6	.	CASSLRGYSSPLHF	TGTGCCAGCAGCTTACGGGGGTATAGTTCACCCCTCCACTTT
TRBJ1-1	TRBD1	TRBV5-1	.	CASSSRTGENTEAFF	TGCGCCAGCAGCTCTCGGACAGGTGAGAACACTGAAGCTTTCTTT
TRBJ2-3	.	TRBV9	.	CASSVDQRSFDTQYF	TGTGCCAGCAGCGTAGATCAGAGGAGCTTTGATACGCAGTATTTT